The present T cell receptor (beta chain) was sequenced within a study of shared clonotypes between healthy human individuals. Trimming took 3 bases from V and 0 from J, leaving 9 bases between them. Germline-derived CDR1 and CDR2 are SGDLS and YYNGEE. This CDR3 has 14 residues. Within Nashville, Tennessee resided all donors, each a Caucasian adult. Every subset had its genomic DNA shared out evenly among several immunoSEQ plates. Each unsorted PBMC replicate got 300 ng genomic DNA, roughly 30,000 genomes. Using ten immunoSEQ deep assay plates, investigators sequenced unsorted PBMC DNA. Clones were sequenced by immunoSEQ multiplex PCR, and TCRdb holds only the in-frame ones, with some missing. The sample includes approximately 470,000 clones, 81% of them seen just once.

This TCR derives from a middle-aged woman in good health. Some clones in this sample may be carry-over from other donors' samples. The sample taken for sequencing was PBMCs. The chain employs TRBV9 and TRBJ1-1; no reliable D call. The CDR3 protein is CASSARGLNTEAFF. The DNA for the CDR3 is TGTGCCAGCAGCGCCCGAGGGTTGAACACTGAAGCTTTCTTT. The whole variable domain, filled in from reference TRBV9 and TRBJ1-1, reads DSGVTQTPKHLITATGQRVTLRCSPRSGDLSVYWYQQSLDQGLQFLIQYYNGEERAKGNILERFSAQQFPDLHSELNLSSLELGDSALYFCASSARGLNTEAFFGQGTRLTVV.